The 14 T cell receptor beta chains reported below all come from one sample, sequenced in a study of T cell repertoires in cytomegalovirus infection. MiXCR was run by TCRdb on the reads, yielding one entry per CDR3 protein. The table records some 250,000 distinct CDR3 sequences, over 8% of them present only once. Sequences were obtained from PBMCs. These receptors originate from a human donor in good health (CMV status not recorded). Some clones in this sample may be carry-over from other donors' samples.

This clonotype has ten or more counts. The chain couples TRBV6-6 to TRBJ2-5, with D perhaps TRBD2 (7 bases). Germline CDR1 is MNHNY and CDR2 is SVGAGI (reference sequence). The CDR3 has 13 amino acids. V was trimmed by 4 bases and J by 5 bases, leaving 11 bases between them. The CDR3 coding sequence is TGTGCCAGCAGTTTCGGGGGGCCGGAGACCCAGTACTTC. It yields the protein CASSFGGPETQYF.

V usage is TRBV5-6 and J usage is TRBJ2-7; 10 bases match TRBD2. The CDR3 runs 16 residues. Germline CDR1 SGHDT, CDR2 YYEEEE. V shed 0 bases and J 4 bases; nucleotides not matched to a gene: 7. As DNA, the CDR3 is TGTGCCAGCAGCTTGGCCAGTTTTAGCGGGAGGTACGAGCAGTACTTC. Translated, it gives CASSLASFSGRYEQYF.

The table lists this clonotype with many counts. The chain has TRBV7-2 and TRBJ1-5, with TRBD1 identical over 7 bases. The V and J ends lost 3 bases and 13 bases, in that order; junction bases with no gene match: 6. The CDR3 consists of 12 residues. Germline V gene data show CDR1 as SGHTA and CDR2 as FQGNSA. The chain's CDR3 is CASSLTGTAQHF. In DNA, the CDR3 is TGTGCCAGCAGCTTGACCGGGACAGCTCAGCATTTT.

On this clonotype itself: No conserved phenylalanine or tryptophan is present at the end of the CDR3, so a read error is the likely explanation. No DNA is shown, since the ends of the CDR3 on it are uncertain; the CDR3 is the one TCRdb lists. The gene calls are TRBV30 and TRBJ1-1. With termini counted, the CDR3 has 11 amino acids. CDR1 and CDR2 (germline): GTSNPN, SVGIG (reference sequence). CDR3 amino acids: CAWSVAPTITL.

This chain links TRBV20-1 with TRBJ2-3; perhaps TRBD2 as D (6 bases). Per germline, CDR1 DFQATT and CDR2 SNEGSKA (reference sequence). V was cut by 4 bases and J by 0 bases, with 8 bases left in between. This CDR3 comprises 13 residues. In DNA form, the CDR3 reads TGCAGTGCTAAGGGGACTAGCACAGATACGCAGTATTTT. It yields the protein CSAKGTSTDTQYF.

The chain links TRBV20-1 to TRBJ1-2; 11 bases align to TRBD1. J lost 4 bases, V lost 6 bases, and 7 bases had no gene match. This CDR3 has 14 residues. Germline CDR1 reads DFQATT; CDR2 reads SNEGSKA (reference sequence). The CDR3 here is CSARDRGNGYGYTF. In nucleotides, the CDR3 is TGCAGTGCCAGGGACAGGGGGAACGGCTATGGCTACACCTTC.

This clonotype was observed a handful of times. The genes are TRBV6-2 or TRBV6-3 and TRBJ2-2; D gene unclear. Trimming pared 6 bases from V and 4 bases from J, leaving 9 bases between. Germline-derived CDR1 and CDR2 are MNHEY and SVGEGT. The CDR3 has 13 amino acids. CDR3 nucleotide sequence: TGTGCCAGCAGGGAACTACTCACCGGGGAGCTGTTTTTT. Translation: CASRELLTGELFF.

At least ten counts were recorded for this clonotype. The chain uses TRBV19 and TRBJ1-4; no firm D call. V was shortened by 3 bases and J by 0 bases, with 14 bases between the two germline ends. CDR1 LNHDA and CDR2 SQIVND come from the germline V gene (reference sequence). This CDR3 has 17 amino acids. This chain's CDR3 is CASSINRLGATNEKLFF. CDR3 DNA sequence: TGTGCCAGTAGTATCAATCGTCTTGGGGCAACTAATGAAAAACTGTTTTTT.

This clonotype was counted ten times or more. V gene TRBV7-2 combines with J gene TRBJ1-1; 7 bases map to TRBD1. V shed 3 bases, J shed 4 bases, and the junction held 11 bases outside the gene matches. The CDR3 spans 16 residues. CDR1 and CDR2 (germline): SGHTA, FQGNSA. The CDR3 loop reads CASSFLSGNRGTEAFF. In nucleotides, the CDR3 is TGTGCCAGCAGCTTCCTATCGGGTAACAGGGGCACTGAAGCTTTCTTT.

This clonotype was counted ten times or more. The CDR3 sequence is CASSFARSSYEQYF. The CDR3 DNA sequence: TGTGCCAGCAGCTTTGCCAGGAGCTCCTACGAGCAGTACTTC. The rearrangement links TRBV7-6 to TRBJ2-7, with D hard to call. Germline V gives CDR1 SGHVS, CDR2 FNYEAQ. This CDR3 is 14 amino acids long. Trimming removed 3 bases from V and 0 bases from J, with 9 bases in between.

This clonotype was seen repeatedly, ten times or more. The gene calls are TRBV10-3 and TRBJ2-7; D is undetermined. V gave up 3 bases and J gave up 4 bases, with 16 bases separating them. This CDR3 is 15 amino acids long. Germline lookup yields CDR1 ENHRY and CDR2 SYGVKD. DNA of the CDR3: TGTGCCATCAGTGACTTGAACGGTCCCCCGTACGAGCAGTACTTC. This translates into CAISDLNGPPYEQYF.

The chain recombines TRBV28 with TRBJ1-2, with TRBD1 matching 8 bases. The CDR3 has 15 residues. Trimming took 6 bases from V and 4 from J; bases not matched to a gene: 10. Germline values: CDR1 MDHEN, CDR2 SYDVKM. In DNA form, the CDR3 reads TGTGCCAGCAGCCCCCGGGACAGGACCCCCTATGGCTACACCTTC. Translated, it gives CASSPRDRTPYGYTF.

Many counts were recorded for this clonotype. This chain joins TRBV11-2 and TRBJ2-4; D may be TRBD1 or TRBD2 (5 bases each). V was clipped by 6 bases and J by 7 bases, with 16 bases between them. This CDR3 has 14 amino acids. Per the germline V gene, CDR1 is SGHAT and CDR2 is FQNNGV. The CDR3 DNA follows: TGTGCCAGCAGTACCACCGGGGCCCGCAACATTCAGTACTTC. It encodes CASSTTGARNIQYF. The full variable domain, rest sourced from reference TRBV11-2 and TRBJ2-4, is EAGVAQSPRYKIIEKRQSVAFWCNPISGHATLYWYQQILGQGPKLLIQFQNNGVVDDSQLPKDRFSAERLKGVDSTLKIQPAKLEDSAVYLCASSTTGARNIQYFGAGTRLSVL.

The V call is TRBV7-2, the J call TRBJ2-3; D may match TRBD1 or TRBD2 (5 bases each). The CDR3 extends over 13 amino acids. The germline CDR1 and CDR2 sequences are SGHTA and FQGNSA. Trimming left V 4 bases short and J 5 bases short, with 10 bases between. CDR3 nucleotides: TGTGCCAGCAGCTGGGACCAAGGAGATACGCAGTATTTT. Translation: CASSWDQGDTQYF. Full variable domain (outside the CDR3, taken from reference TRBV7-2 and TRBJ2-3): GAGVSQSPSNKVTEKGKDVELRCDPISGHTALYWYRQSLGQGLEFLIYFQGNSAPDKSGLPSDRFSAERTGGSVSTLTIQRTQQEDSAVYLCASSWDQGDTQYFGPGTRLTVL.